This T cell receptor beta chain was identified in a study of Ad26.COV2.S vaccination and SARS-CoV-2 variants. The wider study: In the study, Ad26.COV2.S was injected intramuscularly once, or twice 56 days apart. General study findings and limits: Vaccine and placebo recipients had comparable breadth of non-spike TCRs.

The treatment denotes: around 19 received Ad26.COV2.S at low or high dose, single or two shots; roughly five received placebo; per-sample allocation not given. Collection of samples fell on day 63 after the first vaccine or placebo injection. This person who donated was an adult of 18-55 years in Boston. An Ad26 vector was used to express Wuhan-strain SARS-CoV-2 spike as the vaccine. V dropped 8 bases and J dropped 0 bases, with 5 bases sitting between them. The CDR3 sequence is 12 residues long. Germline V gene sequence: CDR1 MDHEN, CDR2 SYDVKM. In regard to this clone: The antigen is undetermined.

Produced via immunoSEQ multiplex PCR; TCRdb's table is partial and in-frame only. The sample yields some 390,000 clones, 70% to 90% seen once. The V and J genes are TRBV28 and TRBJ1-3; D gene unclear. The receptor was isolated from a person aged 18-60 years who received the Ad26.COV2.S COVID-19 vaccine or a placebo. This sample comprised peripheral blood, obtained in a trial of Ad26.COV2.S vaccine versus placebo. Written as DNA, the CDR3 is TGTGCCAGCCGGGACTCTGGAAACACCATATATTTT. Translation: CASRDSGNTIYF.